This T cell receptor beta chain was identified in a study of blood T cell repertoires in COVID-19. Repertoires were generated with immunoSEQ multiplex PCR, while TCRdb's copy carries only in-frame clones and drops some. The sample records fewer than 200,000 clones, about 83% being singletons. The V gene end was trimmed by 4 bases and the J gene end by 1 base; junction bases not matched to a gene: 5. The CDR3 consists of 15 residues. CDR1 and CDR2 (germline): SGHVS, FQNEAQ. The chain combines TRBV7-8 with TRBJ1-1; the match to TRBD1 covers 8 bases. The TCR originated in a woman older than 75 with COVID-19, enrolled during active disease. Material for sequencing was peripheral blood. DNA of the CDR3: TGTGCCAGCAGCTCGCGACAGGGGTGGAACACTGAAGCTTTCTTT. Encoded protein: CASSSRQGWNTEAFF.